This T cell receptor (beta chain) was recovered during a study of regulatory T cells in long-lasting Graves disease. Libraries of TCR beta came from iRepertoire HTBI primers plus Arm-PCR of CDR3 regions. TCRdb ran MiXCR on the multiplex PCR reads and lists one entry per CDR3 protein. The profile covers roughly 530,000 distinct CDR3 sequences, with 15% to 20% appearing a single time and just under 25% taken by the ten largest. This clonotype was picked up one time. Its antigen is undetermined. Study outcomes and limitations: Persistent disease samples used TRBV28, TRBJ1-2 and TRBJ2-5 preferentially.

Noted time point: newly diagnosed GD, antithyroid drugs for less than 3 months. Scientists built the TCR library using RNA that was extracted from PBMCs. This CDR3 is built from 12 residues. Trimming pared 2 bases from V and 1 base from J, leaving 0 bases between. CDR1 and CDR2 from the germline V gene are DFQATT and SNEGSKA (reference sequence). This sample was also put to use in a study of T cells in Graves' hyperthyroidism and ophthalmopathy. In that study: The hyperthyroidism patients had all been newly diagnosed, and their disease duration was under 2 months. Their ages ranged from 18 to 65 years. First-round RT-PCR of the TCR CDR3 relied on the HTBI primer set.

The sequence derives from a woman aged 35 to 60 with Graves disease. This material consisted of peripheral blood mononuclear cells (PBMCs), taken at new diagnosis, from a patient treated with antithyroid drugs. The genes are TRBV20-1 and TRBJ2-6; D gene ambiguous. The CDR3 DNA follows: TGCAGTGCTAGATCTGGGGCCAACGTCCTGACTTTC. Its protein is CSARSGANVLTF.